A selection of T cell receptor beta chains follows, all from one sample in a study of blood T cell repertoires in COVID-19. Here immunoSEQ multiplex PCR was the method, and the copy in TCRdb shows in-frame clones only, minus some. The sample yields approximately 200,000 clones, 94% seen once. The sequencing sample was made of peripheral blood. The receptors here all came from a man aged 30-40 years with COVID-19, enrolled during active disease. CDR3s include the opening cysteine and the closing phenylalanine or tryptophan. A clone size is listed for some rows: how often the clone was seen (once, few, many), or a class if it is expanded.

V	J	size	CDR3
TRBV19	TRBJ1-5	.	CASSIDREGISFSNQPQHF
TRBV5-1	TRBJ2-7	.	CASSVGLADYEQYF
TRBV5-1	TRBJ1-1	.	CASSPGVNTEAFF
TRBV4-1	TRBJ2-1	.	CASSQVTSGGAGSFRFF
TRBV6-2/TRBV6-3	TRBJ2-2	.	CASSYSISGGANTGELFF
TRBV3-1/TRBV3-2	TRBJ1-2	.	CASSQADYGYTF
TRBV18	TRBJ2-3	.	CASSPLGGTSTDTQYF
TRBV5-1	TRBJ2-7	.	CASSFNRDYEQYF
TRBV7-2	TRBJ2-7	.	CASSFVAGTSGGAGEQYF
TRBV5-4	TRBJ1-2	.	CASSPLRGTDNYGYTF
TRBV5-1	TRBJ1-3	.	CASSPGSFSGNTIYF
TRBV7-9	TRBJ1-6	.	CASSSRGDTIYNSPLHF
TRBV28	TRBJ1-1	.	CASSSRTGEAFF
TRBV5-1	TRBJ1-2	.	CASTQQGRESGYTF
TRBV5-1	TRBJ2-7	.	CASSLGTGAVHEQYF
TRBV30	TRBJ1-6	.	CAWSVRQGGNSPLHF
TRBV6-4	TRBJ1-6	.	CASSTGVGSPLHF
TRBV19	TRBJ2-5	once	CASRTGDPRDETQYF
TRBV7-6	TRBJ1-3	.	CASSYRHDSGNTIYF
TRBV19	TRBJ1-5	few	CASSTTGGSVSQPQHF
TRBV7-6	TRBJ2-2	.	CASSLKASGGLAGELFF
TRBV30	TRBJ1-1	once	CAWSGAPTLTEAFF
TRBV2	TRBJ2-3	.	CASSYSSRGADTQYF
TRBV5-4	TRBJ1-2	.	CASSLVSGSGYTF
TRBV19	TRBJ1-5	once	CASSAGVHQPQHF
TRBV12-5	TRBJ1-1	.	CASGLTMGGLGNTEAFF